The following is a T cell receptor (beta chain) sequence with its context. The antigen is undetermined. The donors comprised healthy bone marrow donors. This entry is derived from a study of cytomegalovirus exposure and HLA in healthy donors. Whole-study findings and limits: V segments that were indistinguishable, TRBV6-2 and TRBV6-3 among them, were omitted from analysis. Donor immune exposure was known only as CMV serostatus.

Looked up from germline, CDR1 is SGHDN and CDR2 is FVKESK. CDR3 length: 18 amino acids. V was shortened by 0 bases and J by 4 bases, with 19 bases between the two germline ends. A multiplex PCR was run with 60 Vbeta primers and 13 Jbeta primers. TCRdb keeps only in-frame clones here, not all; method: immunoSEQ multiplex PCR. Of about 120,000 clones listed, nearly 65% are singletons. The sequence was obtained from a man aged 35-49 years in good health and CMV-seropositive. Material for sequencing was PBMCs. This rearrangement joins TRBV14 to TRBJ2-1; D possibly corresponds to TRBD1 (6 bases). CDR3 residues: CASSQESGQGTFYNEQFF. CDR3 coding DNA: TGTGCCAGCAGCCAAGAGTCGGGTCAGGGGACCTTTTACAATGAGCAGTTCTTC.